This record covers a single TCR beta chain. The repertoire was sequenced with immunoSEQ multiplex PCR; TCRdb's copy has only in-frame clones and lacks some. The data hold 700 or so clones, with 72% observed a single time. Normal lung was sampled as far from the tumour as possible, at least 3 cm. These data belong to a study of immune cell composition in non-small cell lung cancer. The V end lost 3 bases, the J end lost 10 bases, and 10 bases lay between the germline ends. The CDR3 contains 12 residues. Germline V lookup: CDR1 SEHNR, CDR2 FQNEAQ (reference sequence). Material: non-adjacent lung tissue. This chain connects TRBV7-9 to TRBJ2-1, with unresolved D. The receptor was derived from a human donor with non-small cell lung cancer. The CDR3 region has the DNA TGTGCCAGCAGCTTCCTGAATCAAGAGCAGTTCTTC. Translating it yields CASSFLNQEQFF. Full variable domain (remainder filled in from reference TRBV7-9 and TRBJ2-1): DTGVSQNPRHKITKRGQNVTFRCDPISEHNRLYWYRQTLGQGPEFLTYFQNEAQLEKSRLLSDRFSAERPKGSFSTLEIQRTEQGDSAMYLCASSFLNQEQFFGPGTRLTVL.